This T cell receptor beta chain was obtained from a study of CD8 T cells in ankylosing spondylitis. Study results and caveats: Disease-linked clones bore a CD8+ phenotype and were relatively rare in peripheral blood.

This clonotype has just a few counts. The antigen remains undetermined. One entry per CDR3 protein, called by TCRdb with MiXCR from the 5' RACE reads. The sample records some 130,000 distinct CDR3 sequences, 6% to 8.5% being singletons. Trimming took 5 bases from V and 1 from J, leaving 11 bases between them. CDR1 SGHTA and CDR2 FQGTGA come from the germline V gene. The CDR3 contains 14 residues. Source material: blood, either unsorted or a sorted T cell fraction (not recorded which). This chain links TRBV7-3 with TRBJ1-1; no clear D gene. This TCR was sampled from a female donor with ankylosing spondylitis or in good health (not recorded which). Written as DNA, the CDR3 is TGTGCCAGCAGCGTCGCTTCTAGGAACACTGAAGCTTTCTTT. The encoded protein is CASSVASRNTEAFF. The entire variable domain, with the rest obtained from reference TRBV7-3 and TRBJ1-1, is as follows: GAGVSQTPSNKVTEKGKYVELRCDPISGHTALYWYRQSLGQGPEFLIYFQGTGAADDSGLPNDRFFAVRPEGSVSTLKIQRTERGDSAVYLCASSVASRNTEAFFGQGTRLTVV.